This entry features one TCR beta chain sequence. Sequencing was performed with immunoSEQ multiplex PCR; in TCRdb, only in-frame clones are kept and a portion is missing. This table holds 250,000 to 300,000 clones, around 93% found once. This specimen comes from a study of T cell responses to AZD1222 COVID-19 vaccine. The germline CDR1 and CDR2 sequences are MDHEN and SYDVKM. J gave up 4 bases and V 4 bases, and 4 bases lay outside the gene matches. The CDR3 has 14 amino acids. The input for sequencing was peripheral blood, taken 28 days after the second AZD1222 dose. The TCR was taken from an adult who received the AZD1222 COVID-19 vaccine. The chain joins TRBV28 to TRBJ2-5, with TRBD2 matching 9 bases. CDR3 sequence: CASSSSGVGETQYF. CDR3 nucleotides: TGTGCCAGCAGTTCTAGCGGGGTAGGAGAGACCCAGTACTTC.